The clone carrying this T cell receptor beta chain was observed a single time. Profiling relied on immunoSEQ multiplex PCR, and the TCRdb table lists in-frame clones only, not all of them. The sample records roughly 100,000 clones, approximately 79% being singletons. J gave up 4 bases and V 6 bases, and 9 bases lay outside the gene matches. CDR3 length: 16 residues. CDR1 and CDR2 from the germline V gene are MDHEN and SYDVKM. The data are from a study of blood T cell repertoires in COVID-19. The chain has TRBV28 and TRBJ1-4; 9 bases agree with TRBD1. Material: peripheral blood. The TCR sequence derives from a woman of 80 years or more with active or convalescent COVID-19. CDR3: CASSGGGTGHNEKLFF. CDR3 nucleotides: TGTGCCAGCAGCGGGGGCGGGACAGGGCATAATGAAAAACTGTTTTTT. Looking up the rest from reference TRBV28 and TRBJ1-4 gives the full variable domain: DVKVTQSSRYLVKRTGEKVFLECVQDMDHENMFWYRQDPGLGLRLIYFSYDVKMKEKGDIPEGYSVSREKKERFSLILESASTNQTSMYLCASSGGGTGHNEKLFFGSGTQLSVL.